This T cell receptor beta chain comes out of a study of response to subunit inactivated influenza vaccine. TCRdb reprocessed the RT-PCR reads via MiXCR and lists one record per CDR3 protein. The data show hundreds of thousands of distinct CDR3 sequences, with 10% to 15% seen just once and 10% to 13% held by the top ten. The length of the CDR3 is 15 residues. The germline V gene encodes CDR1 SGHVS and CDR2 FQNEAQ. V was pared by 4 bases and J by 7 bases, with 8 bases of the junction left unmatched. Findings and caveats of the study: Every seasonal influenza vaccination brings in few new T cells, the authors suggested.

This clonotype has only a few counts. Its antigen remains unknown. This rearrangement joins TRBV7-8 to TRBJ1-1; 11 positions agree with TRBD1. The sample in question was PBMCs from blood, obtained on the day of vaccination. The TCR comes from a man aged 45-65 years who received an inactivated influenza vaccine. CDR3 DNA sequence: TGTGCCAGCAGCTCCCAGGGACAGGGGGTGGGTGAAGCTTTCTTT. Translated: CASSSQGQGVGEAFF.